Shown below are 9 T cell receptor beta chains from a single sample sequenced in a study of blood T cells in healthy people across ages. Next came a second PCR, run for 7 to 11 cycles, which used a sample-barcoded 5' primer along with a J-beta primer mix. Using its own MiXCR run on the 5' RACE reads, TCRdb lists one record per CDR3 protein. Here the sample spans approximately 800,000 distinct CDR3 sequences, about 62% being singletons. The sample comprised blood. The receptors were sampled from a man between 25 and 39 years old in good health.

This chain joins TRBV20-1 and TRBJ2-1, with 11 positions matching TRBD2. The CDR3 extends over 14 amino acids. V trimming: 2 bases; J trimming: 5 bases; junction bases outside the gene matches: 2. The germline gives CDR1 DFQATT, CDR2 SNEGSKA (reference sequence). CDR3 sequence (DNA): TGCAGTGCTAGAACTAGCGGGGGACACAATGAGCAGTTCTTC. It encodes CSARTSGGHNEQFF.

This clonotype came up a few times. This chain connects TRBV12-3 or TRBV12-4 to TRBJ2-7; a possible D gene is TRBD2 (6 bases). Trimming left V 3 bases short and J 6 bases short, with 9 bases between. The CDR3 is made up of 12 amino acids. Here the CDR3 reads CASSFGGSEQYF. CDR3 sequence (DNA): TGTGCCAGCAGTTTCGGAGGGTCCGAGCAGTACTTC.

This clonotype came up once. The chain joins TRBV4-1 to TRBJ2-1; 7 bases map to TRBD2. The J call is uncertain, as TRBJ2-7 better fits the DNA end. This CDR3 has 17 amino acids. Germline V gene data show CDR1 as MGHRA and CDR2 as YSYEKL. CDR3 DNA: TGCGCCAGCAGCCACCCTTGGGAGGGGAGTCCCTACAATGAGCAGTACTTC. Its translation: CASSHPWEGSPYNEQYF.

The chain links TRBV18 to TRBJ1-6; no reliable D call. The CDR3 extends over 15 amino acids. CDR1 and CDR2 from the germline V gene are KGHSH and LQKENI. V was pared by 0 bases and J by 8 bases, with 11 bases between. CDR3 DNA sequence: TGTGCCAGCTCACCACCGGCGCAGAGATATTCACCCCTCCACTTT. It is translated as CASSPPAQRYSPLHF.

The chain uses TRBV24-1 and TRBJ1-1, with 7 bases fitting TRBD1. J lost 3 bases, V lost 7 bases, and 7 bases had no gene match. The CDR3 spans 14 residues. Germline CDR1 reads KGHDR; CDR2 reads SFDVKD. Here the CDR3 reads CATSPTGLDTEAFF. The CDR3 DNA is TGTGCCACCAGCCCGACAGGGTTGGACACTGAAGCTTTCTTT.

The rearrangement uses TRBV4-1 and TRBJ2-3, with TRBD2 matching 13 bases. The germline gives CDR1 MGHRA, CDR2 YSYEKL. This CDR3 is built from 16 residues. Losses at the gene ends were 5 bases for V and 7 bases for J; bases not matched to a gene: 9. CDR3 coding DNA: TGCGCCAGCAGCTCCCGGACTAGCGGGGGCGTAAATACGCAGTATTTT. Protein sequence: CASSSRTSGGVNTQYF.

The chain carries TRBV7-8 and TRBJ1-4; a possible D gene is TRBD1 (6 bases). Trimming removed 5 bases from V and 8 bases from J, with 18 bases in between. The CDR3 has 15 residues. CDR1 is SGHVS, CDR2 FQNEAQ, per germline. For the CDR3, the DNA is TGTGCCAGCAGCGCCCCTCCAGGGGAAGGGGAAAAACTGTTTTTT. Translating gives CASSAPPGEGEKLFF.

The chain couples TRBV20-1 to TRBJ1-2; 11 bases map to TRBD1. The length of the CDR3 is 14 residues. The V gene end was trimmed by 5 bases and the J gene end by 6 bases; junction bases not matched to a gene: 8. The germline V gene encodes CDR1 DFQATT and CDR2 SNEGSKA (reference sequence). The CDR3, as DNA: TGCAGTGCTGGACAGGGGGCGCGGGGGAATGGCTACACCTTC. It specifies CSAGQGARGNGYTF.

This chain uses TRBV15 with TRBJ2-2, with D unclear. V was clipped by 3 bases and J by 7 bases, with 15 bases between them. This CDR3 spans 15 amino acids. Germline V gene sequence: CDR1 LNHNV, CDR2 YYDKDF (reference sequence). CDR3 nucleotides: TGTGCCACCAGCAGGGGTCGGGTCCAAGGCGGGGAGCTGTTTTTT. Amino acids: CATSRGRVQGGELFF.